The subject of this entry is one T cell receptor (beta chain). Clones were read by immunoSEQ multiplex PCR, and TCRdb kept only the in-frame ones, dropping some. The sample yields about 150,000 clones, about 94% seen once. This sample was taken from a study of control samples from healthy donors and cancer patients. The length of the CDR3 is 15 residues. Trimming pared 5 bases from V and 4 bases from J, leaving 17 bases between. Germline V gives CDR1 MNHEY, CDR2 SMNVEV (reference sequence). This chain connects TRBV27 to TRBJ2-5; weak D call: TRBD1 (6 bases). This clonotype was sampled from a woman in her thirties or forties in good health. What was sequenced was blood. CDR3 amino acids: CASSVKQGIGETQYF. In DNA form, the CDR3 reads TGTGCCAGCAGTGTGAAACAGGGTATAGGAGAGACCCAGTACTTC.